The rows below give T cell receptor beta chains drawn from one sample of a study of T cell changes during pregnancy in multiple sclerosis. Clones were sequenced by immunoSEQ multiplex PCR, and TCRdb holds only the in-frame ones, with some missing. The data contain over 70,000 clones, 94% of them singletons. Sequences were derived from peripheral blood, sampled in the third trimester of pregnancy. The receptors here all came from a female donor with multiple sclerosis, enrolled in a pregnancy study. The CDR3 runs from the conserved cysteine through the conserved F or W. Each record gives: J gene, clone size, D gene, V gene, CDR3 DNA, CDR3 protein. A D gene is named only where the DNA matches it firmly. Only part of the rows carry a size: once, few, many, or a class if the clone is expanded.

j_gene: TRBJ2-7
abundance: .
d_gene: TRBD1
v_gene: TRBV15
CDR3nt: TGTGCCACCAGTACGACTCTAGGGACAGGCTACTACGAGCAGTACTTC
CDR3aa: CATSTTLGTGYYEQYF

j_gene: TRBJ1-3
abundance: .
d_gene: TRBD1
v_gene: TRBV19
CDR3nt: TGTGCCAGTAGACAGCCTCGGACAGGGTTTTTCTCTGGAAACACCATATATTTT
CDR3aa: CASRQPRTGFFSGNTIYF

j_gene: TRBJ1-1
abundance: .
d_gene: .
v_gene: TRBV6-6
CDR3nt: TGTGCCAGCAGTTCGAAGGGACTGATGAACACTGAAGCTTTCTTT
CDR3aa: CASSSKGLMNTEAFF

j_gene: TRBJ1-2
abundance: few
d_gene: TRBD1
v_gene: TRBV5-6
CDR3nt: TGTGCCAGCAGCGGGGGACAGGTGGGGGATGGCTACACCTTC
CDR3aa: CASSGGQVGDGYTF

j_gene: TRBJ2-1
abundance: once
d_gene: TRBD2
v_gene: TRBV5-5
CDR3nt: TGTGCCAGCAGCCCTTCTCTGGTTAGCGGGCTACCCTACAATGAGCAGTTCTTC
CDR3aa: CASSPSLVSGLPYNEQFF

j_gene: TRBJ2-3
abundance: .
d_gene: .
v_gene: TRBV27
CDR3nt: TGTGCCAGCAGTTCCCGGCTAGCTGACTTTGTGGGTACGCAGTATTTT
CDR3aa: CASSSRLADFVGTQYF

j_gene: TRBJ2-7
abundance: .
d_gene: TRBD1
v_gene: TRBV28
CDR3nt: TGTGCCAGCAGTTCTCGGGACAGGGTAAACCCCTACGAGCAGTACTTC
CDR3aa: CASSSRDRVNPYEQYF

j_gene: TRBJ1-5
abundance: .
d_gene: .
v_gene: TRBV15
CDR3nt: TGTGCCACCAGCAGGCACAGGGACGAGCCCCAGCATTTT
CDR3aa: CATSRHRDEPQHF

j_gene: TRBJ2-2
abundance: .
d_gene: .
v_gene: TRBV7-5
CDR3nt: TGTGTCAGAAGCTTAGGGCTAGCGGGAGGGATCGGGGAGCTGTTTTTT
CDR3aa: CVRSLGLAGGIGELFF

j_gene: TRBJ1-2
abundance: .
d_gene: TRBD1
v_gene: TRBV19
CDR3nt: TGTGCCAGTAGTACCCAGGGGGACTATGGCTACACCTTC
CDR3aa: CASSTQGDYGYTF

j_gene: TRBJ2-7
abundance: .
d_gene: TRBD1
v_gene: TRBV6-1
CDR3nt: TGTGCCAGCAGTCTTCAACAGGGGCGCTCCTACGAGCAGTACTTC
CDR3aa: CASSLQQGRSYEQYF

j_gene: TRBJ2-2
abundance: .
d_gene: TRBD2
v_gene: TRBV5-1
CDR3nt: TGCGCCAGCAGCTTGCGAAGCGGGGAAGTTGCCGGGGAGCTGTTTTTT
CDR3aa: CASSLRSGEVAGELFF

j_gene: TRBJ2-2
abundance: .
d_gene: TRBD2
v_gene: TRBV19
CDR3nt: TGTGCCAGTATCGAGGGGCGGGAGGGCGGCGGGGAGCTGTTTTTT
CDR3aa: CASIEGREGGGELFF

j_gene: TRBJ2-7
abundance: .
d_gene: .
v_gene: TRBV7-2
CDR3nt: TGTGCCAGCAGCGTTGGACCGGGGAAGTACGAGCAGTACTTC
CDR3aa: CASSVGPGKYEQYF

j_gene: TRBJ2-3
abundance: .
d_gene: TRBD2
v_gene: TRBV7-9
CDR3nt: TGTGCCAGCAGCCCCGGGAGGGCTAGCACAGATACGCAGTATTTT
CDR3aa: CASSPGRASTDTQYF

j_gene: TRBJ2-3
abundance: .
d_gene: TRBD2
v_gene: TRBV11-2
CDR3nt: TGTGCCAGCAGCTTGTCTAAGACTAGCGGATCCACAGATACGCAGTATTTT
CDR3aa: CASSLSKTSGSTDTQYF

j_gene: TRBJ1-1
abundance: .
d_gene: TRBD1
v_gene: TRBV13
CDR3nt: TGTGCCAGCAGCTTCTCCCGCGGACAGGGTGAAACTGAAGCTTTCTTT
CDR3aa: CASSFSRGQGETEAFF

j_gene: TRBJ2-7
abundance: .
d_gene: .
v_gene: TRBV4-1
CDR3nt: TGCGCCAGCAGCCACCCCCCGGGAGCTTACTACGAGCAGTACTTC
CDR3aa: CASSHPPGAYYEQYF

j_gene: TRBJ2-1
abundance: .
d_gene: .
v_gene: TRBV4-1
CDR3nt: TGCGCCAGCAGCCAAGTACCCGGCTCGGCGGCTGAGCAGTTCTTC
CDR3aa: CASSQVPGSAAEQFF

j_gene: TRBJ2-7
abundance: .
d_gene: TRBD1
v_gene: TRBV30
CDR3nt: TGTGCCTGGAATAGATTGGGACAGGGGGGGAACGAGCAGTACTTC
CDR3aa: CAWNRLGQGGNEQYF

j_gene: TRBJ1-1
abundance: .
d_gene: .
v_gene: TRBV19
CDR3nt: TGTGCCAGTACATTCGAGGGGAACACTGAAGCTTTCTTT
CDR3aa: CASTFEGNTEAFF

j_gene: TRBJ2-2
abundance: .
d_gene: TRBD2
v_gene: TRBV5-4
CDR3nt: TGTGCCAGCAGTGAGCGGGGGAACACCGGGGAGCTGTTTTTT
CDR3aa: CASSERGNTGELFF

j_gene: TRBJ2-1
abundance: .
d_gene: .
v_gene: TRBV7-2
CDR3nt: TGTGCCAGCAGCTTTAGCGATGAGCAGTTCTTC
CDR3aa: CASSFSDEQFF

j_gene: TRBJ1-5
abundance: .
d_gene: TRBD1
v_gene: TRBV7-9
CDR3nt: TGTGCCAGCAGTTCCGGGACAGGGAATCAGCCCCAGCATTTT
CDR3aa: CASSSGTGNQPQHF

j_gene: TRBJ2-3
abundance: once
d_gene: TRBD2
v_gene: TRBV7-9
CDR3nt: TGTGCCAGCCAACAGGACTCGCGGACTAGCGGGACTGGAGATACGCAGTATTTT
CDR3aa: CASQQDSRTSGTGDTQYF

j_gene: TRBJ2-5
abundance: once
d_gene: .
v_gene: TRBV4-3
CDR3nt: TGCGCCAGCACCCGTGCGTTCGGGGACCAAGAGACCCAGTACTTC
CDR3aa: CASTRAFGDQETQYF

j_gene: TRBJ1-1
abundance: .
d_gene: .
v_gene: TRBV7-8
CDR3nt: TGTGCCAGCAGCTTCGATTCCTCCGGGGATACTGAAGCTTTCTTT
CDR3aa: CASSFDSSGDTEAFF

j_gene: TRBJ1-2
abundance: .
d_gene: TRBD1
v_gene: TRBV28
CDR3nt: TGTGCCAGCAGTTTAGTTCAGGGGGTCGGGGGCTACACCTTC
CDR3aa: CASSLVQGVGGYTF

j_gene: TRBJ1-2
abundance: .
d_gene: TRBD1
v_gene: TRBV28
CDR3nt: TGTGCCAGCAGCACCGACAGGGGCGACTATGGCTACACCTTC
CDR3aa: CASSTDRGDYGYTF

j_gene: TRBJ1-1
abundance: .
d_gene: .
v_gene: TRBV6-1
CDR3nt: TGTGCCAGCAGTGAAGGAGAGAACACTGAAGCTTTCTTT
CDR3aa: CASSEGENTEAFF

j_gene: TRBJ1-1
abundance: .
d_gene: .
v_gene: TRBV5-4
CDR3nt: TGTGCCAGCAGCTTGGGGACCGCAGCCGGGAGCACTGAAGCTTTCTTT
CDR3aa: CASSLGTAAGSTEAFF

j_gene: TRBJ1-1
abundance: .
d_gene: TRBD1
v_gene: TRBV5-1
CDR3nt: TGCGCCAGCAGACCAGTACAGGGGCCTGAAGCTTTCTTT
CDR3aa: CASRPVQGPEAFF

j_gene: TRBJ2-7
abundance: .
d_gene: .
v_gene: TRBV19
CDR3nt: TGTGCCAGTAGTATTGAAGCCAGGGTCCACGAGCAGTACTTC
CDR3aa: CASSIEARVHEQYF

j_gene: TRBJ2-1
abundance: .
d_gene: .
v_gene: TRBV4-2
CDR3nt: TGTGCCAGCAGCCAAGATTGGACTGCCTCCTACAATGAGCAGTTCTTC
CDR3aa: CASSQDWTASYNEQFF

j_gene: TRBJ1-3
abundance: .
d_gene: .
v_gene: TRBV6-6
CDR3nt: TGTGCCAGCAGCACTCAGGGGGGAAACACCATATATTTT
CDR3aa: CASSTQGGNTIYF

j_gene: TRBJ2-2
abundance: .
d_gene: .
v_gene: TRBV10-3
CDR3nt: TGTGCCATCAGTGGCCAGACAGGACACACCGGGGAGCTGTTTTTT
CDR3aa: CAISGQTGHTGELFF

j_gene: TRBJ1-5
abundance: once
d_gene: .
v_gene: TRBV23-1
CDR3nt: TGCGCCAGCAGTCAATCTATGGATTTCGGGGATCAGCCCCAGCATTTT
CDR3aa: CASSQSMDFGDQPQHF

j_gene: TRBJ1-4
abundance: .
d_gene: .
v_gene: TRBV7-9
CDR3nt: TGTGCCAGCAGCTTAGCGGGGGGGTTTGATAAAAAACTGTTTTTT
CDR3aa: CASSLAGGFDKKLFF

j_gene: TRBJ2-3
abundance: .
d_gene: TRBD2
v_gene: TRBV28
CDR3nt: TGTGCCAGCAGTATTCCAGGACTAGCGGGAGAAAAAATTAGCACAGATACGCAGTATTTT
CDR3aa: CASSIPGLAGEKISTDTQYF

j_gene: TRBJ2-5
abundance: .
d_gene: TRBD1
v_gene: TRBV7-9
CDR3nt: TGTGCCAGCAGCCTACCGAGGACAGGGGTAGGCCAAGAGACCCAGTACTTC
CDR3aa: CASSLPRTGVGQETQYF

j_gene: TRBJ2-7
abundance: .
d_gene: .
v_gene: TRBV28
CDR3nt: TGTGCCAGCAGACAACAGGGAAGCGGCTCCTACGAGCAGTACTTC
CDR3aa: CASRQQGSGSYEQYF

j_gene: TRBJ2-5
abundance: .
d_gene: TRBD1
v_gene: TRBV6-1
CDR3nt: TGTGCCAGCCTTCCCCTGACAGGGCGAGCGACCCAGTACTTC
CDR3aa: CASLPLTGRATQYF

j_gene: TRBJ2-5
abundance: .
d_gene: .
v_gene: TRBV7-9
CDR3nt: TGTGCCAGCAGCTTAGCGGACGCAGGGTTTTCGGAGACCCAGTACTTC
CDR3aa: CASSLADAGFSETQYF